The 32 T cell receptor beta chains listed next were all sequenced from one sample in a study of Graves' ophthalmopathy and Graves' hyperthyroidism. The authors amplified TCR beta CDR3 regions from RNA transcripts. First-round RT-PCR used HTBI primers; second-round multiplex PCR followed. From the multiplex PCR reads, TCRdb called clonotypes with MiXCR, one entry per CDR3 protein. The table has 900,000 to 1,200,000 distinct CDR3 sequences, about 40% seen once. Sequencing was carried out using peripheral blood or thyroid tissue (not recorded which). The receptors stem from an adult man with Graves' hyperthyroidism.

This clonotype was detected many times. The CDR3 loop is CASSRTSWTEAFF. As DNA, the CDR3 is TGTGCCAGCAGCCGGACTTCGTGGACTGAAGCTTTCTTT. The V gene is TRBV7-8, the J gene TRBJ1-1; D ambiguous. The V and J ends lost 5 bases and 5 bases respectively, with 12 bases between them. This CDR3 has 13 amino acids. Germline V gene lookup returns CDR1 SGHVS and CDR2 FQNEAQ.

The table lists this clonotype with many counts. CDR3 in amino acids: CASSIHNTEAFF. The CDR3 DNA sequence: TGTGCCAGTAGTATCCATAACACTGAAGCTTTCTTT. This chain uses TRBV19 with TRBJ1-1; D ambiguous. From germline, CDR1 is LNHDA and CDR2 SQIVND (reference sequence). This CDR3 is built from 12 residues. The V end lost 3 bases, the J end lost 2 bases, and 4 bases lay between the germline ends.

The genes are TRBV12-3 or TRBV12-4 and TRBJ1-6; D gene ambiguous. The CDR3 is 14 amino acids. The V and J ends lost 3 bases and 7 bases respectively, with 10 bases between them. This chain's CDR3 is CASSFSGKNSPLHF. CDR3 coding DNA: TGTGCCAGCAGTTTCTCAGGAAAGAATTCACCCCTCCACTTT.

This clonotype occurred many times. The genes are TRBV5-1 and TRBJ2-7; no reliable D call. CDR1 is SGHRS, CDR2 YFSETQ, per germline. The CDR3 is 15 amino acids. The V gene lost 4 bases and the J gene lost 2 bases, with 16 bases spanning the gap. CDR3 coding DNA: TGCGCCAGCAGCATTACCCCGGGTTCAACCTACGAGCAGTACTTC. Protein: CASSITPGSTYEQYF.

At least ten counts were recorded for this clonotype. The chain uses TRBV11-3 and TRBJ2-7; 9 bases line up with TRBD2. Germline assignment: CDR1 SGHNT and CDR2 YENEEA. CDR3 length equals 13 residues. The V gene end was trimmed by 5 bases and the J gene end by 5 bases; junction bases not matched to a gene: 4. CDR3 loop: CASSPGTSNEQYF. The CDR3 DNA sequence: TGTGCCAGCAGCCCCGGGACTAGCAACGAGCAGTACTTC.

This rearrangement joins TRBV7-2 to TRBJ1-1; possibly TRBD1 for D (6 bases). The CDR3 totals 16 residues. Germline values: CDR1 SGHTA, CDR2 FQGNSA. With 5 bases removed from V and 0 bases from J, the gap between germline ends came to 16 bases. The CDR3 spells CASSPKTGGVNTEAFF. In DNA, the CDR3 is TGTGCCAGCAGCCCTAAGACGGGGGGCGTGAACACTGAAGCTTTCTTT.

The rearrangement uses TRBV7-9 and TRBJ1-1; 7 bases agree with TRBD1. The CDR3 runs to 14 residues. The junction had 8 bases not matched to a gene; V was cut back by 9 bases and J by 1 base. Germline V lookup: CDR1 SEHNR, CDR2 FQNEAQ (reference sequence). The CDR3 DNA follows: TGTGCCAGTAGTACTCACAGGGGGAACACTGAAGCTTTCTTT. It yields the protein CASSTHRGNTEAFF.

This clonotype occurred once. The CDR3 protein is CASSQDSTGSGYTF. The CDR3 nucleotides are TGTGCCAGCAGCCAAGATTCGACAGGGTCTGGCTACACCTTC. V is TRBV4-2 and J is TRBJ1-2, with 7 bases fitting TRBD1. The V gene's germline CDR1 is LGHNA and CDR2 YNFKEQ. Germline trimming cut 0 bases from V and 7 bases from J; bases unmatched to any gene: 5. This CDR3 spans 14 amino acids.

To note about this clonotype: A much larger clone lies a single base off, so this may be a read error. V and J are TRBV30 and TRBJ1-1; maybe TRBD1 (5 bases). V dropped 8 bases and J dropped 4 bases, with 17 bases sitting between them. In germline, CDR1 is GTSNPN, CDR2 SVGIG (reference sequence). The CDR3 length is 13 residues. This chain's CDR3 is CASKSQGGTEAFF. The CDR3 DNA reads TGTGCCAGTAAGTCGCAGGGTGGCACTGAAGCTTTCTTT.

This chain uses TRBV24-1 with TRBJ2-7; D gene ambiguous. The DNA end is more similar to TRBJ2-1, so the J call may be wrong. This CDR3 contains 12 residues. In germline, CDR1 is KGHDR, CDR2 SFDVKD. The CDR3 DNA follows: TGTGCCACCAGGTCAGGTCACAATGAGCAGTTCTTC. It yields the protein CATRSGHNEQFF.

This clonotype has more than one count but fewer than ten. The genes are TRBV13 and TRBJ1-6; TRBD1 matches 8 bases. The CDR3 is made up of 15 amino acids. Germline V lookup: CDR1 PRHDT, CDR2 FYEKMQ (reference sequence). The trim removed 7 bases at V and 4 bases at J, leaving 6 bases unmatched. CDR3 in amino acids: CASNLQGGYNSPLHF. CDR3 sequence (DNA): TGTGCCAGCAATTTACAGGGGGGATATAATTCACCCCTCCACTTT.

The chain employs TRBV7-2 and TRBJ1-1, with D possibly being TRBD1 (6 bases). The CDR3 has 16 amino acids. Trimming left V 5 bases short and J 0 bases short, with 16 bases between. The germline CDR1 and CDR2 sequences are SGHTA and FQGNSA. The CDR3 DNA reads TGTGCCAGCAGCCGAGGAAGGGGGGGTATGAACACTGAAGCTTTCTTT. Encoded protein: CASSRGRGGMNTEAFF.

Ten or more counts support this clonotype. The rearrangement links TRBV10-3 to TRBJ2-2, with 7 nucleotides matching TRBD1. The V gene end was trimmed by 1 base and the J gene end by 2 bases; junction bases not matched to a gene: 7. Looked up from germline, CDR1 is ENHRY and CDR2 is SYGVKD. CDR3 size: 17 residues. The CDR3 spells CAISELDRTYNTGELFF. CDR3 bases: TGTGCCATCAGTGAGTTGGACAGGACCTATAACACCGGGGAGCTGTTTTTT.

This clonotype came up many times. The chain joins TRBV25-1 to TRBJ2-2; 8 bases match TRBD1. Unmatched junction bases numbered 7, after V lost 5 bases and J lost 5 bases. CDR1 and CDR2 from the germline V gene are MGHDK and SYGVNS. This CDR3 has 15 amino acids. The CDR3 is CASSTDRVYTGELFF. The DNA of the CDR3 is TGTGCCAGCAGTACGGACAGGGTATATACCGGGGAGCTGTTTTTT.

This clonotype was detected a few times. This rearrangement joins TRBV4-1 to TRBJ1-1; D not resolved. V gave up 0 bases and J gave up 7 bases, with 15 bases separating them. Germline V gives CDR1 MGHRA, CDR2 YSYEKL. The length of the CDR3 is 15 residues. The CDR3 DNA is TGCGCCAGCAGCCAAGATCCGTCATTCCGGGATGAAGCTTTCTTT. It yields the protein CASSQDPSFRDEAFF.

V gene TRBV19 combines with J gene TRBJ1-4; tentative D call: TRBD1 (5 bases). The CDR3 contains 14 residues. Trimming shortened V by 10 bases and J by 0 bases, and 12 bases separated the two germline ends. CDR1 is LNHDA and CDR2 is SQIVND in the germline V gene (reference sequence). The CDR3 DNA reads TGTGCCACCCGGCGGGGACCAACTAATGAAAAACTGTTTTTT. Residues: CATRRGPTNEKLFF.

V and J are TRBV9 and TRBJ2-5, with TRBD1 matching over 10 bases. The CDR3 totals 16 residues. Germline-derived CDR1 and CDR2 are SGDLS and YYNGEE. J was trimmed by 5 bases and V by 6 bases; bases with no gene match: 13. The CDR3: CASNEDLGTGVETQYF. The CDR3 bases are TGTGCCAGCAATGAGGACCTCGGGACAGGGGTTGAGACCCAGTACTTC.

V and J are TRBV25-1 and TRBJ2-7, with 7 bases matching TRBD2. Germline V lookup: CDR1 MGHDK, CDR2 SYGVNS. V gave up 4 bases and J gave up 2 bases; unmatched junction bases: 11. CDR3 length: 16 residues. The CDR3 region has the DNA TGTGCCAGCAGTGCTACTACGCCTGGGGGGGCCTACGAGCAGTACTTC. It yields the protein CASSATTPGGAYEQYF.

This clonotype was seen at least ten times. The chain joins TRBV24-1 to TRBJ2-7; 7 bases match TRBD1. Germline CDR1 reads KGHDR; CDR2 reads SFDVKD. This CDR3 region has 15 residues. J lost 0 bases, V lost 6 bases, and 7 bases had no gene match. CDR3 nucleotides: TGTGCCACCAGTCACAGGGGATCGAGCTCCTACGAGCAGTACTTC. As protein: CATSHRGSSSYEQYF.

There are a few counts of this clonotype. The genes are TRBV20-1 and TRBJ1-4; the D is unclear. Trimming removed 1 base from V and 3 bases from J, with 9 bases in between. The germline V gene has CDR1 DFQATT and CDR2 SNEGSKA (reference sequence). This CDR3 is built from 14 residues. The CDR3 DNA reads TGCAGTGCTAGAGCCGGGATGTCTAATGAAAAACTGTTTTTT. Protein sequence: CSARAGMSNEKLFF.

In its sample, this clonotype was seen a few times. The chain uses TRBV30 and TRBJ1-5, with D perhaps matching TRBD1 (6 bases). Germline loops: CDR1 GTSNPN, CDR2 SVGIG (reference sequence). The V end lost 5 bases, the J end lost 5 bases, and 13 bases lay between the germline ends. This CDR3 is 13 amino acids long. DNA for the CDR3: TGTGCCTGGGACAGGTTACCGGATCAGCCCCAGCATTTT. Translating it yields CAWDRLPDQPQHF. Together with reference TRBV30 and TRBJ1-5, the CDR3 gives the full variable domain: SQTIHQWPATLVQPVGSPLSLECTVEGTSNPNLYWYRQAAGRGLQLLFYSVGIGQISSEVPQNLSASRPQDRQFILSSKKLLLSDSGFYLCAWDRLPDQPQHFGDGTRLSIL.

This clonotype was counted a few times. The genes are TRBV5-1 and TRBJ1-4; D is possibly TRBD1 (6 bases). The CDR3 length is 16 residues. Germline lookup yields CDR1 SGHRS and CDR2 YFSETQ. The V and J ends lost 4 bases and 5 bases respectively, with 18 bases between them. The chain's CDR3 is CASSQKGGTGNEKLFF. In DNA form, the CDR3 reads TGCGCCAGCAGCCAGAAGGGGGGAACAGGGAATGAAAAACTGTTTTTT.

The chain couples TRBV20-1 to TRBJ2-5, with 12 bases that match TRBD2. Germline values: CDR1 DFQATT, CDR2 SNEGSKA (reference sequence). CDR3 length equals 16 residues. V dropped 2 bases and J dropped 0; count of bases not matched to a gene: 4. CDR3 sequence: CSARLAGGLNQETQYF. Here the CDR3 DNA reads TGCAGTGCTAGACTAGCGGGGGGGCTGAACCAAGAGACCCAGTACTTC.

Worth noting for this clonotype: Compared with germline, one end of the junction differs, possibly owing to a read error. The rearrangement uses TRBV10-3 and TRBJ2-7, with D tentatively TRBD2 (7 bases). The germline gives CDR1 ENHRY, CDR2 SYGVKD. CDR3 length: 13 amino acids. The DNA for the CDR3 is TGTGCCAGCAGTGAAGGGGGAGGGAACGAGCAGTGCTTC. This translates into CASSEGGGNEQCF.

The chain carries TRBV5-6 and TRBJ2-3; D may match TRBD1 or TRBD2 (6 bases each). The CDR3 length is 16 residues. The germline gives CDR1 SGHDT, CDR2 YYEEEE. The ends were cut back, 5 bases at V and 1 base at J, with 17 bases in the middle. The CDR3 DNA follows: TGTGCCAGCAGTCCTTGGGACGGGGGCGGCACAGATACGCAGTATTTT. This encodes CASSPWDGGGTDTQYF.

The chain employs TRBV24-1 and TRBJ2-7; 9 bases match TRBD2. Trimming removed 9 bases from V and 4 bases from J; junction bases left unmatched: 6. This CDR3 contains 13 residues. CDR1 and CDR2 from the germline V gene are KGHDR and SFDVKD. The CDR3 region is CATAGGNAYEQYF. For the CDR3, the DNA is TGTGCCACCGCGGGAGGGAATGCGTACGAGCAGTACTTC.

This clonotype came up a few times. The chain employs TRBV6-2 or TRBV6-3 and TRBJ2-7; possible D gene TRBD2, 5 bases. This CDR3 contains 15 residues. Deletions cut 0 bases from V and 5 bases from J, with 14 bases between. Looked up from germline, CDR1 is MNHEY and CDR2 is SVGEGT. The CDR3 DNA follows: TGTGCCAGCAGTTACTCGTTGCATGGAGCGGACGAGCAGTACTTC. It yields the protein CASSYSLHGADEQYF.

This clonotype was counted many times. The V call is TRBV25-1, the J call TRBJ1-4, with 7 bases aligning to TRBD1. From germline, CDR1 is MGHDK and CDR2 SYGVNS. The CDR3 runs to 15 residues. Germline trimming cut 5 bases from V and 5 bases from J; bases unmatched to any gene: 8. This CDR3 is CASSPGTAKNEKLFF. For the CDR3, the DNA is TGTGCCAGCAGTCCGGGGACAGCCAAGAATGAAAAACTGTTTTTT.

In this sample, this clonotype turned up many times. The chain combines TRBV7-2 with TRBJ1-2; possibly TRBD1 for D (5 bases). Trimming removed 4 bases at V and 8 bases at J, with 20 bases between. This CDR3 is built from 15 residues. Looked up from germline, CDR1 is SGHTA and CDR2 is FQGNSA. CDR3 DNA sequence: TGTGCCAGCAGCTCAGCGGACGGCTCAAAGGGGGGCTACACCTTC. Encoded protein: CASSSADGSKGGYTF.

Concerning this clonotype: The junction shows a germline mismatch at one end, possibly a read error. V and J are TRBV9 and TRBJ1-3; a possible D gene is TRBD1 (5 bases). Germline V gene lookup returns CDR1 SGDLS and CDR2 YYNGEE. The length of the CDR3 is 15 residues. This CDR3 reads CASSLSQGSGNTIYF. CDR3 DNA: TGCGCCAGCAGCTTGAGCCAGGGCTCTGGAAACACCATATATTTT.

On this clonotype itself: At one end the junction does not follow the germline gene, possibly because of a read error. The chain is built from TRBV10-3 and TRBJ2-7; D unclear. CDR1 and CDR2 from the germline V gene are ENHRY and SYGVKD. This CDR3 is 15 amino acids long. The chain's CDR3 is CASSPLLVSSYEQYF. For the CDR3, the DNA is TGTGCCAGCAGTCCGCTCTTGGTGTCCTCCTACGAGCAGTACTTC.

CDR3 sequence reads: CASSFFDQPQHF. The CDR3 DNA reads TGTGCCAGCAGCTTTTTTGATCAGCCCCAGCATTTT. The chain is built from TRBV5-4 and TRBJ1-5; D uncertain. The CDR3 runs 12 residues. With 2 bases removed from V and 5 bases from J, the gap between germline ends came to 5 bases. The germline CDR1 and CDR2 sequences are SGHNT and YYREEE (reference sequence).